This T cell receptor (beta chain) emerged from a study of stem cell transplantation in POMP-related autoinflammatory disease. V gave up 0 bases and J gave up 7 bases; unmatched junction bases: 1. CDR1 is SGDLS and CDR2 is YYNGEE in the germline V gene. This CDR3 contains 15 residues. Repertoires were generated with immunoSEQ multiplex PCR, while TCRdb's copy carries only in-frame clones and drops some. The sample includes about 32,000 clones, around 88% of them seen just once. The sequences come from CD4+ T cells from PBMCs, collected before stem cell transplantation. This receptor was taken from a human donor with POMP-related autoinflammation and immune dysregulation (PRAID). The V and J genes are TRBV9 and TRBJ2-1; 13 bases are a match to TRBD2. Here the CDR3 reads CASSVELAGGNEQFF. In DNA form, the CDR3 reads TGTGCCAGCAGCGTAGAACTAGCGGGAGGGAATGAGCAGTTCTTC. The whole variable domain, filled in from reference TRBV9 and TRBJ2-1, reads DSGVTQTPKHLITATGQRVTLRCSPRSGDLSVYWYQQSLDQGLQFLIQYYNGEERAKGNILERFSAQQFPDLHSELNLSSLELGDSALYFCASSVELAGGNEQFFGPGTRLTVL.